These 12 T cell receptor beta chains share one sample of origin, sequenced in a study of blood T cell repertoires in COVID-19. Here immunoSEQ multiplex PCR was the method, and the copy in TCRdb shows in-frame clones only, minus some. Of around 40,000 clones in the sample, around 86% were seen once. Sequencing input: peripheral blood. Receptors originate from a man aged 45-60 years with active COVID-19.

The rearrangement uses TRBV29-1 and TRBJ2-1; a possible D gene is TRBD1 (6 bases). V lost 6 bases, J lost 9 bases, and 15 bases lay in between. The CDR3 runs to 12 residues. CDR1 and CDR2 (germline): SQVTM, ANQGSEA. In DNA form, the CDR3 reads TGCAGCGTGCAAACAGGGTCCGGTGAGCAGTTCTTC. Protein sequence: CSVQTGSGEQFF.

This chain connects TRBV7-2 to TRBJ2-3; 14 bases line up with TRBD2. The germline gives CDR1 SGHTA, CDR2 FQGNSA. The CDR3 consists of 17 residues. After removal of 5 bases from V and 4 bases from J, the junction contained 8 bases not matched to a gene. In DNA form, the CDR3 reads TGTGCCAGCAGCCCGGGACTAGCGGGAGTGTATGCAGATACGCAGTATTTT. Its protein product is CASSPGLAGVYADTQYF.

This chain links TRBV11-2 with TRBJ2-1; 11 nucleotides agree with TRBD2. The J segment lost 7 bases and the V segment lost 5 bases, leaving 1 base of the junction unmatched. This CDR3 is built from 13 residues. CDR1 is SGHAT, CDR2 FQNNGV, per germline. The CDR3 nucleotides read TGTGCCAGCAGCGGGACTAGCGGTAATGAGCAGTTCTTC. Its protein product is CASSGTSGNEQFF.

The chain combines TRBV7-8 with TRBJ2-1; maybe TRBD2 (6 bases). V lost 2 bases and J lost 0, with 17 bases in between. This CDR3 region has 18 residues. Per germline, CDR1 SGHVS and CDR2 FQNEAQ. The CDR3 reads CASSLKGWAGNSYNEQFF. The CDR3 DNA sequence: TGTGCCAGCAGCTTAAAAGGTTGGGCGGGGAACTCCTACAATGAGCAGTTCTTC.

The V call is TRBV19, the J call TRBJ2-5; 8 positions match TRBD1. The J segment lost 4 bases and the V segment lost 6 bases, leaving 7 bases of the junction unmatched. Germline V CDR1 and CDR2: LNHDA, SQIVND (reference sequence). The CDR3 extends over 14 amino acids. CDR3 in DNA: TGTGCCAGTAGCCAGGGGGCCCGGCGAGAGACCCAGTACTTC. It yields the protein CASSQGARRETQYF.

The V and J genes are TRBV7-2 and TRBJ1-1; D not certain. V shed 5 bases and J shed 10 bases, with 14 bases lying between them. CDR3 length: 12 residues. Germline CDR1 is SGHTA and CDR2 is FQGNSA. The CDR3 loop reads CASSRHEGRAFF. For the CDR3, the DNA is TGTGCCAGCAGCCGGCACGAGGGAAGAGCTTTCTTT.

This clone has a single count. The chain links TRBV13 to TRBJ1-3, with no clear D. The CDR3 runs 14 residues. Trimming stripped 5 bases from V and 0 bases from J, with 8 bases between. Germline V gene sequence: CDR1 PRHDT, CDR2 FYEKMQ (reference sequence). CDR3 DNA sequence: TGTGCCAGCAGCCGCCGGTCCTCTGGAAACACCATATATTTT. Residues: CASSRRSSGNTIYF. The full variable domain, its missing parts supplied by reference TRBV13 and TRBJ1-3, is AAGVIQSPRHLIKEKRETATLKCYPIPRHDTVYWYQQGPGQDPQFLISFYEKMQSDKGSIPDRFSAQQFSDYHSELNMSSLELGDSALYFCASSRRSSGNTIYFGEGSWLTVV.

V and J are TRBV6-5 and TRBJ1-1, with TRBD1 as a possible D gene (5 bases). Trimming cost V 6 bases and J 7 bases, with 12 bases left between them. This CDR3 comprises 12 residues. Germline CDR1 reads MNHEY; CDR2 reads SVGAGI. The CDR3 sequence: CASRATTGEAFF. CDR3 nucleotides: TGTGCCAGCAGAGCCACAACAGGTGAAGCTTTCTTT.

CDR3 nucleotides: TGTGCCAGCAGCTTACTCTCTATGCAAGCCATGAGAGATACGCAGTATTTT. This gives the protein CASSLLSMQAMRDTQYF. The rearrangement links TRBV7-8 to TRBJ2-3, with D hard to call. The V and J ends lost 2 bases and 5 bases respectively, with 20 bases between them. CDR1 and CDR2 from the germline V gene are SGHVS and FQNEAQ. The CDR3 consists of 17 residues.

V and J are TRBV24-1 and TRBJ2-1, with 10 positions matching TRBD2. CDR1 is KGHDR and CDR2 is SFDVKD in the germline V gene. The V and J ends lost 4 bases and 2 bases, in that order; junction bases with no gene match: 7. The CDR3 consists of 17 residues. The CDR3 is CATSDNPGTSAYNEQFF. The CDR3 DNA sequence: TGTGCCACCAGTGACAACCCCGGGACTAGCGCCTACAATGAGCAGTTCTTC.

The chain links TRBV6-6 to TRBJ2-5; a possible D gene is TRBD2 (6 bases). Germline lookup yields CDR1 MNHNY and CDR2 SVGAGI (reference sequence). Trimming removed 6 bases at V and 0 bases at J, with 11 bases between. This CDR3 region has 14 residues. The CDR3 bases are TGTGCCAGCAGAAAATGGGAGGACCAAGAGACCCAGTACTTC. This codes for CASRKWEDQETQYF.

The chain is built from TRBV10-1 and TRBJ2-2; possibly TRBD2 for D (7 bases). CDR1 WNHNN and CDR2 SYGVQD come from the germline V gene (reference sequence). With 4 bases removed from V and 6 bases from J, the gap between germline ends came to 18 bases. CDR3 length: 16 amino acids. CDR3 amino acids: CASSVLRGGTPGELFF. DNA for the CDR3: TGCGCCAGCAGTGTTTTAAGGGGGGGAACCCCCGGGGAGCTGTTTTTT.